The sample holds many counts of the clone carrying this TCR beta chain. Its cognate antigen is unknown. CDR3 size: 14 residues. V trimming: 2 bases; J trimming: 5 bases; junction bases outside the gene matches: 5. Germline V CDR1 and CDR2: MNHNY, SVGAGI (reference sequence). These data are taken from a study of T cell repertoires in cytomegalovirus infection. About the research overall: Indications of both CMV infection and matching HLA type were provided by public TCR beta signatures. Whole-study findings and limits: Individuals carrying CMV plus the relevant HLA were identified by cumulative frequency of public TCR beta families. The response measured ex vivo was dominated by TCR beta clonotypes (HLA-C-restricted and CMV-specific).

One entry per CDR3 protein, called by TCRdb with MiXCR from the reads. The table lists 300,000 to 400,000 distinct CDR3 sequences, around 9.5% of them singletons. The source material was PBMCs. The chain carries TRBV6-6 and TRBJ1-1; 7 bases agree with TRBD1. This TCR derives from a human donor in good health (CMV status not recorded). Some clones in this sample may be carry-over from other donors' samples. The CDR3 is CASSYRDSSTEAFF. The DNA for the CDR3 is TGTGCCAGCAGTTACCGGGACAGTTCGACTGAAGCTTTCTTT.